This T cell receptor beta chain is from a study of lymphopenia after photon versus proton radiotherapy. TCRdb keeps only in-frame clones here, not all; method: immunoSEQ multiplex PCR. Here the sample spans 15,000 to 20,000 clones, around 85% being singletons. Trimming took 8 bases from V and 6 from J; bases not matched to a gene: 12. The germline V gene has CDR1 SEHNR and CDR2 FQNEAQ (reference sequence). The CDR3 length is 15 residues. Study-wide points: Relative stability marked proton patients; photon patients lost diversity and naive cells.

A remark on this clone: The antigen is not known.

This material consisted of peripheral blood, taken from a patient treated with proton-based radiotherapy. The rearrangement uses TRBV7-9 and TRBJ2-1, with TRBD2 matching 8 bases. The clonotype originates from a woman aged 60-75 years with cholangiocarcinoma. Some clones in this sample may be carry-over from other donors' samples. The DNA of the CDR3 is TGTGCCAGCCAAACTCGGGGGGGTTCGCTCAATGAGCAGTTCTTC. Translated: CASQTRGGSLNEQFF.